A single sample is the source of the 20 T cell receptor beta chains below, sequenced in a study of shared clonotypes between healthy human individuals (dated by TCRdb to about 2020). The library was made by the immunoSEQ multiplex PCR assay. The table was pulled from immuneACCESS by TCRdb, which kept in-frame rearrangements only. Such tables lose some clones; where checked, under half of the loss comes from unresolved V genes, and the rest has no known cause. In this sample the table shows just under 95,000 clones, 68% of which occur a single time. The leading ten clones occupy roughly 50% of the sample. Sequencing was done on a sample of memory CD8+ T cells sorted from blood. The sample's cell subset or site, from its label and the paper: CD45RO+ cells pooled with CCR7-negative TemRA cells. All receptors derive from a young man in good health.

V gene TRBV7-9 combines with J gene TRBJ2-5; D not resolved. Germline CDR1 is SEHNR and CDR2 is FQNEAQ (reference sequence). The CDR3 totals 13 residues. The V end was cut by 5 bases, the J end by 0 bases, with 7 bases between. Here the CDR3 DNA reads TGTGCCAGCAGCCGGCAATACCAAGAGACCCAGTACTTC. Translation: CASSRQYQETQYF.

The genes are TRBV10-2 and TRBJ2-7, with TRBD1 matching 11 bases. CDR1 is WSHSY, CDR2 SAAADI, per germline. V shed 3 bases, J shed 7 bases, and the junction held 11 bases outside the gene matches. The CDR3 spans 16 residues. The CDR3 loop is CASSDPPAGTGGEQYF. The CDR3 nucleotides are TGCGCCAGCAGTGACCCCCCAGCCGGGACAGGGGGAGAGCAGTACTTC.

The V and J genes are TRBV29-1 and TRBJ2-1, with D perhaps matching TRBD1 or TRBD2 (5 bases each). V was cut by 7 bases and J by 8 bases, with 21 bases left in between. Germline CDR1 and CDR2: SQVTM and ANQGSEA. The length of the CDR3 is 14 residues. The CDR3 DNA is TGCAGCGCCCCTCATCCTCCTCGGGGCGATGAGCAGTTCTTC. It yields the protein CSAPHPPRGDEQFF.

This clone appeared once. The V gene is TRBV11-2, the J gene TRBJ2-1; possible D gene TRBD2, 5 bases. There are 14 residues in the CDR3. The germline gives CDR1 SGHAT, CDR2 FQNNGV. Trimming stripped 1 base from V and 11 bases from J, with 15 bases between. The DNA for the CDR3 is TGTGCCAGCAGCTTAGCGGGGTCCAGGCGGCAGCAGTTCTTC. Translation: CASSLAGSRRQQFF.

V is TRBV7-9 and J is TRBJ2-1; 11 bases agree with TRBD2. This CDR3 has 17 residues. J was trimmed by 1 base and V by 5 bases; bases with no gene match: 7. Germline CDR1 reads SEHNR; CDR2 reads FQNEAQ (reference sequence). The CDR3 DNA reads as TGTGCCAGCAGCCCAACTAGCGGGAGATGGTCCTACAATGAGCAGTTCTTC. Its translation: CASSPTSGRWSYNEQFF.

This clone turned up a few times. CDR3 in amino acids: CASSLVGTDTEAFF. As DNA, the CDR3 is TGTGCCAGCAGCTTAGTAGGGACAGACACTGAAGCTTTCTTT. This chain links TRBV7-9 with TRBJ1-1; TRBD1 matches 7 bases. CDR3 length: 14 residues. Trimming cost V 1 base and J 3 bases; bases outside gene matches: 2. The germline gives CDR1 SEHNR, CDR2 FQNEAQ (reference sequence).

The chain uses TRBV6-6 and TRBJ2-5, with D tentatively TRBD2 (5 bases). Germline-derived CDR1 and CDR2 are MNHNY and SVGAGI (reference sequence). Trimming removed 4 bases from V and 5 bases from J, with 14 bases in between. There are 14 residues in the CDR3. CDR3 nucleotides: TGTGCCAGCAGTTCGAGCCTCGCTAGCGAGACCCAGTACTTC. The encoded protein is CASSSSLASETQYF.

This clone was detected once. The CDR3 DNA reads as TGTGCCAGCAGTGGAAACCGGGACACCCCTCAAGAGACCCAGTACTTC. Residues: CASSGNRDTPQETQYF. The V call is TRBV25-1, the J call TRBJ2-5; D may be TRBD1 (6 bases). The V and J ends lost 4 bases and 2 bases respectively, with 17 bases between them. This CDR3 region has 16 residues. The germline V gene has CDR1 MGHDK and CDR2 SYGVNS.

The chain is built from TRBV28 and TRBJ2-1; D might be TRBD1 or TRBD2, each matching 5 bases. Trimming left V 5 bases short and J 5 bases short, with 13 bases between. The V gene's germline CDR1 is MDHEN and CDR2 SYDVKM. The length of the CDR3 is 14 residues. CDR3 sequence reads: CASSPGRPDNEQFF. Written as DNA, the CDR3 is TGTGCCAGCAGTCCGGGACGCCCGGACAATGAGCAGTTCTTC.

The chain carries TRBV28 and TRBJ1-1; D remains unclear. Trimming left V 10 bases short and J 2 bases short, with 8 bases between. The V gene's germline CDR1 is MDHEN and CDR2 SYDVKM. This CDR3 has 11 amino acids. CDR3 DNA sequence: TGTGCCATCGAGGGCAACACTGAAGCTTTCTTT. This gives the protein CAIEGNTEAFF.

The chain joins TRBV5-4 to TRBJ2-1; a possible D gene is TRBD2 (6 bases). Germline V gene data show CDR1 as SGHNT and CDR2 as YYREEE (reference sequence). Trimming stripped 0 bases from V and 6 bases from J, with 13 bases between. The CDR3 is made up of 15 amino acids. CDR3 bases: TGTGCCAGCAGCTTGGACGGGAGAGGGTTCAATGAGCAGTTCTTC. Residues: CASSLDGRGFNEQFF.

The gene calls are TRBV10-3 and TRBJ1-3; possibly TRBD1 for D (5 bases). The V gene lost 3 bases and the J gene lost 10 bases, with 13 bases spanning the gap. The length of the CDR3 is 13 residues. CDR1 and CDR2 (germline): ENHRY, SYGVKD. This CDR3 reads CAISERGPATIYF. In nucleotides, the CDR3 is TGTGCCATCAGTGAAAGGGGCCCGGCGACCATATATTTT.

The DNA for the CDR3 is TGTGCCAGCATTGACAGGGGCGTTGGCACCATATATTTT. Amino acid sequence: CASIDRGVGTIYF. The chain links TRBV25-1 to TRBJ1-3; 8 bases agree with TRBD1. Germline CDR1 reads MGHDK; CDR2 reads SYGVNS. The J segment lost 9 bases and the V segment lost 7 bases, leaving 8 bases of the junction unmatched. The CDR3 is 13 residues long.

J is TRBJ2-2 and V is TRBV15, with a possible D match to TRBD2 (5 bases). Trimming pared 4 bases from V and 1 base from J, leaving 10 bases between. Germline CDR1 LNHNV, CDR2 YYDKDF (reference sequence). The CDR3 has 15 residues. For the CDR3, the DNA is TGTGCCACCAGCACGGCGGGCCTGAACACCGGGGAGCTGTTTTTT. Amino acid sequence: CATSTAGLNTGELFF.

The chain links TRBV5-1 to TRBJ1-2, with 8 bases fitting TRBD1. V lost 4 bases to trimming and J lost 4 bases; unmatched junction nucleotides: 12. CDR3 length: 16 amino acids. CDR1 SGHRS and CDR2 YFSETQ come from the germline V gene. CDR3 region: CASSQSQGARFYGYTF. The CDR3 coding sequence is TGCGCCAGCAGCCAATCGCAGGGGGCCCGGTTCTATGGCTACACCTTC.

V is TRBV27 and J is TRBJ2-1, with 7 bases identical to TRBD1. The V gene end was trimmed by 4 bases and the J gene end by 15 bases; junction bases not matched to a gene: 15. There are 14 residues in the CDR3. Germline V gene data show CDR1 as MNHEY and CDR2 as SMNVEV (reference sequence). CDR3 protein: CASSSDRTRGKWFF. CDR3 bases: TGTGCCAGCAGTTCGGACCGTACCAGGGGGAAGTGGTTCTTC.

The chain carries TRBV5-1 and TRBJ2-7; a weak D match, TRBD2 (6 bases). CDR3 length: 14 amino acids. Trimming pared 5 bases from V and 1 base from J, leaving 13 bases between. Germline CDR1 SGHRS, CDR2 YFSETQ. CDR3 protein: CASSLTGESYEQYF. The CDR3 bases are TGCGCCAGCAGTCTGACGGGGGAATCCTACGAGCAGTACTTC.

With respect to this clone: A much larger clone sits a single nucleotide away, making a read error possible. This same CDR3 is encoded by further DNA sequences in the sample. The rearrangement links TRBV7-9 to TRBJ1-1; D gene ambiguous. With 1 base removed from V and 3 bases from J, the gap between germline ends came to 3 bases. From germline, CDR1 is SEHNR and CDR2 FQNEAQ (reference sequence). The CDR3 extends over 12 amino acids. The DNA for the CDR3 is TGTGCCAGCAGCTTAGGGTACACTGAAGCTTTCTTT. This translates into CASSLGYTEAFF.

This clone has just one count. V is TRBV11-2 and J is TRBJ1-5; 8 bases fit TRBD1. The CDR3 has 14 residues. V was clipped by 6 bases and J by 6 bases; unmatched bases: 7. Per germline, CDR1 SGHAT and CDR2 FQNNGV. CDR3 in amino acids: CASSPDRGGQPQHF. For the CDR3, the DNA is TGTGCCAGCAGTCCAGACAGGGGAGGTCAGCCCCAGCATTTT.

V and J are TRBV19 and TRBJ1-2; a weak D match, TRBD1 (5 bases). The V end was cut by 6 bases, the J end by 5 bases, with 10 bases between. The CDR3 length is 12 residues. CDR1 and CDR2 from the germline V gene are LNHDA and SQIVND (reference sequence). Here the CDR3 DNA reads TGTGCCAGTAGCCCTGGGGCTTATGGCTACACCTTC. The encoded protein is CASSPGAYGYTF.